This entry concerns a single TCR beta chain. Its antigen is as yet unknown. Lacking the conserved final phenylalanine or tryptophan, this CDR3 likely reflects a read error. This CDR3 has 13 amino acids. CDR1 SNHLY and CDR2 FYNNEI come from the germline V gene. Trimming removed 7 bases at V and 4 bases at J, with 14 bases between. Absence of ophthalmopathy progression within 18 months defined stable Graves' hyperthyroidism. Patients aged 18 to 65 had newly diagnosed hyperthyroidism that had lasted under 2 months. TCR beta CDR3 regions were amplified from RNA transcripts. Carried out on the TCR CDR3, a first-round RT-PCR used the HTBI primer set. TCRdb reanalysed the multiplex PCR reads using MiXCR and keeps one entry per CDR3 protein. Among around 190,000 distinct CDR3 sequences, approximately 15% were seen once, and the ten largest hold roughly 32%. These data are taken from a study of T cells in Graves' hyperthyroidism and ophthalmopathy.

Study-wide points: Most clonotypes expanded in the thyroid (above 0.001) were also present in blood.

Specimen: blood. The V gene is TRBV2, the J gene TRBJ2-7; D might be TRBD2 (5 bases). This clonotype was sampled from a woman aged 50 to 60 with Graves' hyperthyroidism. The CDR3, as DNA: TGTGCCAGCACCGGGGAGAGGACGTACGAGCAGTACCTC. Its protein is CASTGERTYEQYL.